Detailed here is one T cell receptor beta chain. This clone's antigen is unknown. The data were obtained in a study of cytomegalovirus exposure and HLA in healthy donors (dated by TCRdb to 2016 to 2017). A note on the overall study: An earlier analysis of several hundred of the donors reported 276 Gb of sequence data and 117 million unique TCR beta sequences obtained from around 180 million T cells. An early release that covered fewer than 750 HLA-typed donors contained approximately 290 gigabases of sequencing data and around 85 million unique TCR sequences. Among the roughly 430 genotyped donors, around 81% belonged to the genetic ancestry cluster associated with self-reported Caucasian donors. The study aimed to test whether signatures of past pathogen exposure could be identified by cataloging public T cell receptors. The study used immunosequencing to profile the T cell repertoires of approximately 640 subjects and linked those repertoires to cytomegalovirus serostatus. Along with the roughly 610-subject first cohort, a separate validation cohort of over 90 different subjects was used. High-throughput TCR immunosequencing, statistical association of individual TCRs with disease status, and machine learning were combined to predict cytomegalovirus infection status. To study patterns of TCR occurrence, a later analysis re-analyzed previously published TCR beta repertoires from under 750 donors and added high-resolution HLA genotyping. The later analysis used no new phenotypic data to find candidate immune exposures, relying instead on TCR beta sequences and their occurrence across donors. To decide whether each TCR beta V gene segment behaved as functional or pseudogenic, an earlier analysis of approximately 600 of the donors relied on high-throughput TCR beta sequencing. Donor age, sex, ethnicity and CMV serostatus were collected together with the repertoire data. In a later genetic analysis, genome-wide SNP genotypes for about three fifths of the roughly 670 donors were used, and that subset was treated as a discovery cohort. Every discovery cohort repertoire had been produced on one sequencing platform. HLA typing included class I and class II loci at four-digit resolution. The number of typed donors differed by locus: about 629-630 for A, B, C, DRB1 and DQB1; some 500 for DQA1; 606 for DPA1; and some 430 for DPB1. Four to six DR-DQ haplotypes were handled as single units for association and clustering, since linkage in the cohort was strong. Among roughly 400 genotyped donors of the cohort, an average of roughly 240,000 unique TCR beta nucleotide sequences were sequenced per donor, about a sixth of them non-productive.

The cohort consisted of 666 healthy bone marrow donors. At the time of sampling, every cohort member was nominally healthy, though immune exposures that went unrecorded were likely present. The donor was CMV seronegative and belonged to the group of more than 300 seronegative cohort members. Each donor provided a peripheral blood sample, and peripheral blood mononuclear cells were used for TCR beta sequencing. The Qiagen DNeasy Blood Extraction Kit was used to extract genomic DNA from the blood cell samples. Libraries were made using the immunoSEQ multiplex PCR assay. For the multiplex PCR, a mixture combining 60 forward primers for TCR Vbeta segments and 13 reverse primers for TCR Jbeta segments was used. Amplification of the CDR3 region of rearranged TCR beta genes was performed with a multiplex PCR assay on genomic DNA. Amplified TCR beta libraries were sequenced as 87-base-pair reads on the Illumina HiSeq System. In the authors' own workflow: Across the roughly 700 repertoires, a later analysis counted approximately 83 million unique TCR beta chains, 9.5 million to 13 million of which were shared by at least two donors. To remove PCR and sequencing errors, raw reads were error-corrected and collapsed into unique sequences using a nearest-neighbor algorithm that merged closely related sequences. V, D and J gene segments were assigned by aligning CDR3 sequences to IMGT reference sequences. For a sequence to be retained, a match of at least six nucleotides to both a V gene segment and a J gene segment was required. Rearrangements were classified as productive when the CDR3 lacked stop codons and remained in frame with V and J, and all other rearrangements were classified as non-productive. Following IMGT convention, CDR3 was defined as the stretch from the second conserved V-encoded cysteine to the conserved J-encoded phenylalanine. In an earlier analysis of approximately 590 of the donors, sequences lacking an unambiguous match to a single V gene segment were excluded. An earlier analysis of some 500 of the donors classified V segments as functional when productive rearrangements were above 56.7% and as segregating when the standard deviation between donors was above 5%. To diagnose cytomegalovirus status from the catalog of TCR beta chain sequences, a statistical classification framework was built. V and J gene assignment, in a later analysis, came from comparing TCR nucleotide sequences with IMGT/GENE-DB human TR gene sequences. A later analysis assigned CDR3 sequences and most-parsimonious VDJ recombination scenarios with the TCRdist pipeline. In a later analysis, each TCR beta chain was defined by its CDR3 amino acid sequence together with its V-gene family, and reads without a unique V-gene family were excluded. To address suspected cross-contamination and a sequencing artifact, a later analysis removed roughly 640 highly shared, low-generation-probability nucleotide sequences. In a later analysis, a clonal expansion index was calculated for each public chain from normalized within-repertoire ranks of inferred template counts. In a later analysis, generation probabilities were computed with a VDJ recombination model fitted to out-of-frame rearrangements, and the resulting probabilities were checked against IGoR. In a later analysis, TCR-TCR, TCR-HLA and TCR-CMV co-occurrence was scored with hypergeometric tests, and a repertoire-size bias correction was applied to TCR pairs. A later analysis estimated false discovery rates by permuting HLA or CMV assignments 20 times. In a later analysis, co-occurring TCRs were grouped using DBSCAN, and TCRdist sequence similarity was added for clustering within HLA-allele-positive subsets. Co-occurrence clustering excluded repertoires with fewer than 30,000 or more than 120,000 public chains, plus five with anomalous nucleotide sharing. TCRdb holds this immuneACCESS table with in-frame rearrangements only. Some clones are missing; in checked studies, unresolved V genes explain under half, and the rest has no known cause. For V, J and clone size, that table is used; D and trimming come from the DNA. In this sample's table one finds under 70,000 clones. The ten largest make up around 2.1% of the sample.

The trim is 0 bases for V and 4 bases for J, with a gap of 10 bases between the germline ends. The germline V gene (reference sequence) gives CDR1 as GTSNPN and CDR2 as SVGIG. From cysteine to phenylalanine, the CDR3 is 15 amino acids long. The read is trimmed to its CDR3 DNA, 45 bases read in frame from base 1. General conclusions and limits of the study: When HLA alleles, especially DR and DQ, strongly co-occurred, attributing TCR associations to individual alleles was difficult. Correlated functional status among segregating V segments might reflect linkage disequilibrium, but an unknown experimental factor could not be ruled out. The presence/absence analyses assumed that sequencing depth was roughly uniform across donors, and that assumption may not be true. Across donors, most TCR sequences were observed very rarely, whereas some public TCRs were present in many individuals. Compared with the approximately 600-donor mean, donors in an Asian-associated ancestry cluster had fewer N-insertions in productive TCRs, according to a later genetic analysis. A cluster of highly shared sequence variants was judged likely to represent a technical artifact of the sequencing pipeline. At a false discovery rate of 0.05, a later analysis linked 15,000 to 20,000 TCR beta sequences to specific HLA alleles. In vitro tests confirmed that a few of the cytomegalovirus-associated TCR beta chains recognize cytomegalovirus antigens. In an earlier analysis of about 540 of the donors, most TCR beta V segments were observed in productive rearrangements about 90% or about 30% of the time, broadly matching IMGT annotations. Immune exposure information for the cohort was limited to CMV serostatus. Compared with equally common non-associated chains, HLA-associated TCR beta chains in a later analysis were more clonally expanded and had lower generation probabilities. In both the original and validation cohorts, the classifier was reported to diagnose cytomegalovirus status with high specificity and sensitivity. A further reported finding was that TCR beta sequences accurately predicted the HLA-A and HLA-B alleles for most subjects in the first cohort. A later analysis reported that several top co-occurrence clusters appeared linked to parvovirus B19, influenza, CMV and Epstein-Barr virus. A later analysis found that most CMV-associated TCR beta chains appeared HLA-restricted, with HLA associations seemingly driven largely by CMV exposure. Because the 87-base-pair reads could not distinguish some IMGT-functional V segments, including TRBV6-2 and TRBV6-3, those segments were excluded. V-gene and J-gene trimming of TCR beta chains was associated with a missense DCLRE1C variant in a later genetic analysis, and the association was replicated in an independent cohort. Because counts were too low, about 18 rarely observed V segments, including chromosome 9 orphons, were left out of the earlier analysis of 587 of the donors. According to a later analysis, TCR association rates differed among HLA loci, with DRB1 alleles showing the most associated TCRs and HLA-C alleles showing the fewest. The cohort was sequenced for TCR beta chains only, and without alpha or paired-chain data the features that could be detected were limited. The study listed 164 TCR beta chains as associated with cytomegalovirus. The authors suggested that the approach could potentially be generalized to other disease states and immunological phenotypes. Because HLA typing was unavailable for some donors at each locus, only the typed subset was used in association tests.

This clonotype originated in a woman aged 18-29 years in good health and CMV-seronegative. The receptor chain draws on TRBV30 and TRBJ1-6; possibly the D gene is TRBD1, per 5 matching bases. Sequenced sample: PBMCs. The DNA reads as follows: TGTGCCTGGAGTGTACGCCCAGGGTATAATTCACCCCTCCACTTT. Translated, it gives CAWSVRPGYNSPLHF. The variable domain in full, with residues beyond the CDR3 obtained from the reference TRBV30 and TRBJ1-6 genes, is SQTIHQWPATLVQPVGSPLSLECTVEGTSNPNLYWYRQAAGRGLQLLFYSVGIGQISSEVPQNLSASRPQDRQFILSSKKLLLSDSGFYLCAWSVRPGYNSPLHFGNGTRLTVT.